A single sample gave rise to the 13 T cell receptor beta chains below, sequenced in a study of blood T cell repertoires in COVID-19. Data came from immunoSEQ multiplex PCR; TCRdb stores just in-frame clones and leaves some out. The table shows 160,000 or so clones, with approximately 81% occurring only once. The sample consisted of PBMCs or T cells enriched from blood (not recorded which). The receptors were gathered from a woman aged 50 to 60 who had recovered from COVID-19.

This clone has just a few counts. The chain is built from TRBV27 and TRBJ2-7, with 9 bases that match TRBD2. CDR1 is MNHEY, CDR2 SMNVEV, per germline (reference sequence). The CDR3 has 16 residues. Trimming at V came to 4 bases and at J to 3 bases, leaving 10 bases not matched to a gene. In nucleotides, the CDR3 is TGTGCCAGCAGTTCATCCGTAGCGGGGGCCAACTACGAGCAGTACTTC. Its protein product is CASSSSVAGANYEQYF.

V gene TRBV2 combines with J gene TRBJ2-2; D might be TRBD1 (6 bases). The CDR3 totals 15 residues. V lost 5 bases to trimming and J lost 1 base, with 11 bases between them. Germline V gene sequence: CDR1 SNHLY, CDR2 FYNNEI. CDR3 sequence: CASSPQGRNTGELFF. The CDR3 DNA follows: TGTGCCAGCAGTCCACAGGGTCGGAACACCGGGGAGCTGTTTTTT. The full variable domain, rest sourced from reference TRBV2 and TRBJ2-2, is EPEVTQTPSHQVTQMGQEVILRCVPISNHLYFYWYRQILGQKVEFLVSFYNNEISEKSEIFDDQFSVERPDGSNFTLKIRSTKLEDSAMYFCASSPQGRNTGELFFGEGSRLTVL.

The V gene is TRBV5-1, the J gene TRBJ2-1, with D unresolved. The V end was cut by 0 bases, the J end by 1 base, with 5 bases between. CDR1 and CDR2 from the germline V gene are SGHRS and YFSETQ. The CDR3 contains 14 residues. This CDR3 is CASSLASSYNEQFF. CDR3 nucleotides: TGCGCCAGCAGCTTGGCCTCTTCCTACAATGAGCAGTTCTTC.

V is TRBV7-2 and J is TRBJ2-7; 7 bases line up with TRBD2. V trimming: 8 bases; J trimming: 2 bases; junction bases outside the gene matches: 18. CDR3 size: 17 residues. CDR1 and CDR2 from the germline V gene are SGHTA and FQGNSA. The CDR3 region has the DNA TGTGCCAGCTCGCCCCGAGGGAGGGGATCGGCCACCTACGAGCAGTACTTC. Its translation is CASSPRGRGSATYEQYF.

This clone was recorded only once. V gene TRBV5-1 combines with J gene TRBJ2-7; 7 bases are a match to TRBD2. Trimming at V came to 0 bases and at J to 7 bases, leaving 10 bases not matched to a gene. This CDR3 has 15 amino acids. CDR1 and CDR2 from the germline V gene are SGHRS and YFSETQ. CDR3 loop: CASSLELADIREQYF. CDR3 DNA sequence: TGCGCCAGCAGCTTGGAGCTAGCGGATATACGAGAGCAGTACTTC.

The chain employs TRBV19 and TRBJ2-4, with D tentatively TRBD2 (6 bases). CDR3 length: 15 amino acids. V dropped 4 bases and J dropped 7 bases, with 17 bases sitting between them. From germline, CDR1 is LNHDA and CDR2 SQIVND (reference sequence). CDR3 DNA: TGTGCCAGTAGTAACCCTGGCGGGGCTTGGAACATTCAGTACTTC. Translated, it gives CASSNPGGAWNIQYF.

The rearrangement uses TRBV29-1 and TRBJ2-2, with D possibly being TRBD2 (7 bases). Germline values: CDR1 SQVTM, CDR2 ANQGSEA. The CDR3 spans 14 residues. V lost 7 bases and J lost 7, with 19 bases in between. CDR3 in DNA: TGCAGCGCCCGGAGGGGGGGAGGGAACGGGGAGCTGTTTTTT. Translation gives CSARRGGGNGELFF.

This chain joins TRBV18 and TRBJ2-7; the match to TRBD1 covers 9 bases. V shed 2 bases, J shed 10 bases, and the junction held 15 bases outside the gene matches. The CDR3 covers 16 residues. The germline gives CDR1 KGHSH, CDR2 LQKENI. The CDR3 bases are TGTGCCAGCTCACCAATGTATGGACAGGGGAGGTGGGAACAGTACTTC. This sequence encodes CASSPMYGQGRWEQYF.

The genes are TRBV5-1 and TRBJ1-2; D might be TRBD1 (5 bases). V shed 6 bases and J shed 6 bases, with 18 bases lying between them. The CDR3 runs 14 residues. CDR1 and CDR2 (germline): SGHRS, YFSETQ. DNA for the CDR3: TGCGCCAGCACTAGGGACTCTCTAATCGATGGCTACACCTTC. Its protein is CASTRDSLIDGYTF.

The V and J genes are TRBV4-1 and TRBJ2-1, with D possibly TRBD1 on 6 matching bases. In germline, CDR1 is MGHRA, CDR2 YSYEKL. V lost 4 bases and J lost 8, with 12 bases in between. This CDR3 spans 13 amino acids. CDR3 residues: CASSPTGYDEQFF. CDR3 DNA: TGCGCCAGCAGCCCCACAGGGTACGATGAGCAGTTCTTC.

The CDR3 protein is CASSRDRGGDTQYF. In nucleotides, the CDR3 is TGTGCCAGCAGCCGGGACAGGGGTGGTGATACGCAGTATTTT. J is TRBJ2-3 and V is TRBV5-6, with 10 bases lining up with TRBD1. Germline values: CDR1 SGHDT, CDR2 YYEEEE. CDR3 size: 14 residues. Trimming removed 4 bases from V and 6 bases from J; junction bases left unmatched: 5.

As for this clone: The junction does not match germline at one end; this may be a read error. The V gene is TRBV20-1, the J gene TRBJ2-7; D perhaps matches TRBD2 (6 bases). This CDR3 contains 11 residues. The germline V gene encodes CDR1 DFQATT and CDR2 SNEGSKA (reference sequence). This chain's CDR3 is CSASLGTSAVF. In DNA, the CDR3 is TGCAGTGCTAGTCTCGGGACTTCGGCTGTCTTC.

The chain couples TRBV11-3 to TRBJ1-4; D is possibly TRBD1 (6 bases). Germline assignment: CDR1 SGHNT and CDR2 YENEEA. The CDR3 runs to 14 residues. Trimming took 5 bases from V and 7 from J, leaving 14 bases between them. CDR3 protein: CASSKQGVGEKLFF. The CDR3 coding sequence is TGTGCCAGCAGCAAACAGGGAGTGGGTGAAAAACTGTTTTTT.